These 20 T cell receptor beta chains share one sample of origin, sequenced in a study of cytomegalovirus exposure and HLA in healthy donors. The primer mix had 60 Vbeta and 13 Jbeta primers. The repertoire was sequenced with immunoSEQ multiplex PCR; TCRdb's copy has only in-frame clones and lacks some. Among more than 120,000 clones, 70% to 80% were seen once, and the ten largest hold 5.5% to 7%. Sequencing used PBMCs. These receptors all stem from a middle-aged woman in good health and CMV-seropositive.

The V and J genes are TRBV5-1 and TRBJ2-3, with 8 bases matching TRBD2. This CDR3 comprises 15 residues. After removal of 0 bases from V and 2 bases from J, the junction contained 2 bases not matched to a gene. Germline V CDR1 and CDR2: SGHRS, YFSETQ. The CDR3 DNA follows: TGCGCCAGCAGCTTGGACGGGAGGGTCACAGATACGCAGTATTTT. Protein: CASSLDGRVTDTQYF.

The CDR3 nucleotides read TGCGCCAGCAGCTTGGGTCCAGGGGGAGAGACCCAGTACTTC. Its protein product is CASSLGPGGETQYF. This sequence joins TRBV5-1 and TRBJ2-5, with 7 bases matching TRBD1. Germline loops: CDR1 SGHRS, CDR2 YFSETQ. There are 14 residues in the CDR3. J was trimmed by 4 bases and V by 0 bases; bases with no gene match: 3.

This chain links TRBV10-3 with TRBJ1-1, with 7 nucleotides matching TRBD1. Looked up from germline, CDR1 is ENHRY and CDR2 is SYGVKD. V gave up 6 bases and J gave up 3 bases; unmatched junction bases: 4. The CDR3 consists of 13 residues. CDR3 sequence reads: CAIRRQGDTEAFF. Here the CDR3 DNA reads TGTGCCATCAGGAGACAGGGAGACACTGAAGCTTTCTTT.

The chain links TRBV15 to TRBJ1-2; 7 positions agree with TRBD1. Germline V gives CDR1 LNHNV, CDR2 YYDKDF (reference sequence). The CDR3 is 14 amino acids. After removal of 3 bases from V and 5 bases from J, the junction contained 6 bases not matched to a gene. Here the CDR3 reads CATSSFRGEYGYTF. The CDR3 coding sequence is TGTGCCACCAGCAGCTTCAGGGGGGAATATGGCTACACCTTC.

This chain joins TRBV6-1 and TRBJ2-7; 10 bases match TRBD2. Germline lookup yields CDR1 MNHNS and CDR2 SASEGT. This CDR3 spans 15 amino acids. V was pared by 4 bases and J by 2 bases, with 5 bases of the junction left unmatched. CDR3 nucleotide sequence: TGTGCCAGCAGTGTCACAGCGGGAGGGCCCTACGAGCAGTACTTC. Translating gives CASSVTAGGPYEQYF.

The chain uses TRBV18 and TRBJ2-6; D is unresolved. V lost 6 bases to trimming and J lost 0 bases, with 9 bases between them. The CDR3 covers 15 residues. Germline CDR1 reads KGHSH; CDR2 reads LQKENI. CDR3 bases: TGTGCCAGCTCCCACACAGCCTCTGGGGCCAACGTCCTGACTTTC. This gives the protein CASSHTASGANVLTF.

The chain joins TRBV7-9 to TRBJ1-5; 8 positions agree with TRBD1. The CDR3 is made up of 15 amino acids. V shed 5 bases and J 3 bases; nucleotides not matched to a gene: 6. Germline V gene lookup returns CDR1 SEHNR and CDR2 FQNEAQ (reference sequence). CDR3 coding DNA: TGTGCCAGCAGCCTCACAGGGGGTAACAATCAGCCCCAGCATTTT. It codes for CASSLTGGNNQPQHF.

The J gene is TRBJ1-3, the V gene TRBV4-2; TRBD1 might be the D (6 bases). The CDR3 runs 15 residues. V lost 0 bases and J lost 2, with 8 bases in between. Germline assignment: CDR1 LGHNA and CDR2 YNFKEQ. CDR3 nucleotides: TGTGCCAGCAGCCAAGAAGCAGGGGCTGGAAACACCATATATTTT. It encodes CASSQEAGAGNTIYF.

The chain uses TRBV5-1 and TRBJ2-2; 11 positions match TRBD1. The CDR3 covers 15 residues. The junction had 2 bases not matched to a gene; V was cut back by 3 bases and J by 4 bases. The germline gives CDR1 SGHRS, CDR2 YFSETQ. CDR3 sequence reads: CASSSGTGGTGELFF. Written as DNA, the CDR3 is TGCGCCAGCAGCTCCGGGACAGGGGGCACCGGGGAGCTGTTTTTT. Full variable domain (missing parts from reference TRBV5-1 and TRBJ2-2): KAGVTQTPRYLIKTRGQQVTLSCSPISGHRSVSWYQQTPGQGLQFLFEYFSETQRNKGNFPGRFSGRQFSNSRSEMNVSTLELGDSALYLCASSSGTGGTGELFFGEGSRLTVL.

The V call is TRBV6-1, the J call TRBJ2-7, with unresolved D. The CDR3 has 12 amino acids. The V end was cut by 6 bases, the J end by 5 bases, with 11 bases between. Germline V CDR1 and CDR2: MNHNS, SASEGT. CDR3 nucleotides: TGTGCCAGCAGGGGCAGTTTGGACGAGCAGTACTTC. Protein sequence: CASRGSLDEQYF.

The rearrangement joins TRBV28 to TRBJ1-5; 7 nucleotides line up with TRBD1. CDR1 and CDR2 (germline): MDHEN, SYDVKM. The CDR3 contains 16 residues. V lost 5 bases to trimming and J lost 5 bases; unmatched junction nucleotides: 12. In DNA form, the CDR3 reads TGTGCCAGCAGTACCGCGGGACAGTCTAGGTATCAGCCCCAGCATTTT. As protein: CASSTAGQSRYQPQHF.

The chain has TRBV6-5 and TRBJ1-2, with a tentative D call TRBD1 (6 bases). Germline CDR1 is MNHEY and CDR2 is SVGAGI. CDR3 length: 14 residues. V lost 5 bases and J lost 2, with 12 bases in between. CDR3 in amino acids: CASSLDSFNYGYTF. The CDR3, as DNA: TGTGCCAGCAGTCTGGACAGCTTCAACTATGGCTACACCTTC.

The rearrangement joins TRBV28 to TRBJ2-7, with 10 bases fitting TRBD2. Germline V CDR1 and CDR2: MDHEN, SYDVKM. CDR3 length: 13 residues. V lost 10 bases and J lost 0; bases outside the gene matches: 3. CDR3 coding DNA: TGTGCCACACTAGCGGGAAGCTCCTACGAGCAGTACTTC. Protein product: CATLAGSSYEQYF. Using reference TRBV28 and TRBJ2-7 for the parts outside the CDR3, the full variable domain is DVKVTQSSRYLVKRTGEKVFLECVQDMDHENMFWYRQDPGLGLRLIYFSYDVKMKEKGDIPEGYSVSREKKERFSLILESASTNQTSMYLCATLAGSSYEQYFGPGTRLTVT.

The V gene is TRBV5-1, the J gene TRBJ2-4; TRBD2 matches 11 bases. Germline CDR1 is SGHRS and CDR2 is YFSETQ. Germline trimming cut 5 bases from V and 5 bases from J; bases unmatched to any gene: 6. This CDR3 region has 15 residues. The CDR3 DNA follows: TGCGCCAGCAGTCCGACTAGCGGGGTTCAAAACATTCAGTACTTC. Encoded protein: CASSPTSGVQNIQYF.

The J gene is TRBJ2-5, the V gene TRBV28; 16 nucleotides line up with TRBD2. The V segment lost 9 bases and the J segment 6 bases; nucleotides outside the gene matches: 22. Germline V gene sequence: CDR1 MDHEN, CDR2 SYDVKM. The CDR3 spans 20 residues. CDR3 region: CASGDYLGLAGGPVEKTQYF. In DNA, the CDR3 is TGTGCCAGTGGGGATTATTTGGGACTAGCGGGAGGGCCAGTGGAAAAGACCCAGTACTTC.

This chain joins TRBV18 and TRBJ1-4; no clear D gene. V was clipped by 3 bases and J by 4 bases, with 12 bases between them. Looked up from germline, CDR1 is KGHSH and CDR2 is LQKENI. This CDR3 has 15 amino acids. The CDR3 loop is CASSPSRSGNEKLFF. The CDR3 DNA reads TGTGCCAGCTCACCTTCAAGGAGCGGTAATGAAAAACTGTTTTTT.

CDR3 in amino acids: CASSYLAGGPPGELFF. CDR3 bases: TGTGCCAGCAGTTACCTAGCGGGAGGGCCACCCGGGGAGCTGTTTTTT. This rearrangement joins TRBV6-5 to TRBJ2-2, with 12 bases lining up with TRBD2. V lost 2 bases and J lost 6; bases outside the gene matches: 4. Germline CDR1 is MNHEY and CDR2 is SVGAGI. This CDR3 is 16 amino acids long.

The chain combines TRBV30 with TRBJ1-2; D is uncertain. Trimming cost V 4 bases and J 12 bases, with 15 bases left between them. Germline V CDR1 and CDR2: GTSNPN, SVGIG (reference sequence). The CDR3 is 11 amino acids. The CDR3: CAWTVDGGHTF. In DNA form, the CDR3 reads TGTGCCTGGACCGTAGACGGCGGCCACACCTTC.

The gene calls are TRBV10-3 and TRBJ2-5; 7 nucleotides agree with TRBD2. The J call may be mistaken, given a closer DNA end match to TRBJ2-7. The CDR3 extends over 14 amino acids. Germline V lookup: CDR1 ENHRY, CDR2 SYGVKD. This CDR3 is CAISESGGDYEQYF. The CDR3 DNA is TGTGCCATCAGTGAGTCGGGGGGGGACTACGAGCAGTACTTC.

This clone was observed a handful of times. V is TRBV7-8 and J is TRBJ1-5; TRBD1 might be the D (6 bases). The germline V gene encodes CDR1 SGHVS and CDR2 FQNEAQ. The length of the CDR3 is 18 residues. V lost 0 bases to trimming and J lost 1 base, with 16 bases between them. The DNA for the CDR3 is TGTGCCAGCAGCTTAGCGTGGAACAGGGCAACCAGCAATCAGCCCCAGCATTTT. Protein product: CASSLAWNRATSNQPQHF.